Below are 27 T cell receptor beta chains sequenced from a single sample in a study of T cell responses to AZD1222 COVID-19 vaccine (dated by TCRdb to about 2021). The time point label for this specimen denotes: baseline before first vaccination. Library construction relied on the immunoSEQ multiplex PCR assay. The immuneACCESS repertoire file appears here via TCRdb, limited to in-frame rearrangements. These files lack a portion of the clones; in checked studies, under half of the deficit traces to unresolved V genes, and the cause of the others is not known. In all, the sample holds roughly 100,000 clones, and approximately 89% of those were seen once. The ten largest clonotypes hold around 20% of the sample. This sample comprised peripheral blood, obtained on day 0 of AZD1222 vaccination. These receptors came from an adult in good health.

V is TRBV24-1 and J is TRBJ2-1, with D uncertain. Per germline, CDR1 KGHDR and CDR2 SFDVKD. The CDR3 is made up of 14 amino acids. V was clipped by 4 bases and J by 4 bases, with 10 bases between them. In DNA, the CDR3 is TGTGCCACCAGTGACAGAACTATGTACAATGAGCAGTTCTTC. It translates to CATSDRTMYNEQFF.

In this sample, this clone turned up once. The chain has TRBV4-2 and TRBJ1-1; unclear D gene. Germline V gene sequence: CDR1 LGHNA, CDR2 YNFKEQ. Between the trimmed V and J ends, which lost 5 bases and 5 bases, there was a span of 15 bases. This CDR3 spans 14 amino acids. CDR3 in DNA: TGTGCCAGCAGCAAAAGGGTCCCATCGACTGAAGCTTTCTTT. It yields the protein CASSKRVPSTEAFF.

The rearrangement joins TRBV5-1 to TRBJ2-7, with a weak D call TRBD1 (5 bases). Deletions cut 4 bases from V and 7 bases from J, with 18 bases between. Germline V gene sequence: CDR1 SGHRS, CDR2 YFSETQ. The CDR3 has 14 residues. As DNA, the CDR3 is TGCGCCAGCAGCGCCCGACAGTCTATGGGGGAGCAGTACTTC. Residues: CASSARQSMGEQYF.

The V gene is TRBV11-2, the J gene TRBJ2-7; D not resolved. The V and J ends lost 3 bases and 1 base respectively, with 10 bases between them. This CDR3 is built from 14 residues. CDR1 is SGHAT and CDR2 is FQNNGV in the germline V gene. The DNA for the CDR3 is TGTGCCAGCAGCTTCAACTTAGGGTCCTACGAGCAGTACTTC. It yields the protein CASSFNLGSYEQYF.

The CDR3 nucleotides are TGTGCCACCAGCAGAGATCGGGGACAGCCTTCACCCCTCCACTTT. Its translation is CATSRDRGQPSPLHF. The chain recombines TRBV15 with TRBJ1-6; 7 positions match TRBD1. J gave up 9 bases and V 0 bases, and 5 bases lay outside the gene matches. CDR3 length equals 15 residues. Germline-derived CDR1 and CDR2 are LNHNV and YYDKDF (reference sequence).

V is TRBV27 and J is TRBJ2-1, with D possibly called TRBD1 or TRBD2 (6 bases each). CDR3 length: 15 amino acids. V shed 7 bases and J shed 4 bases, with 17 bases lying between them. The V gene's germline CDR1 is MNHEY and CDR2 SMNVEV (reference sequence). The DNA for the CDR3 is TGTGCCAGCACCCTAGTGGGGGGCAATTACAATGAGCAGTTCTTC. It encodes CASTLVGGNYNEQFF.

This clone occurred many times. The genes are TRBV12-3 or TRBV12-4 and TRBJ2-7; no clear D gene. The CDR3 is made up of 11 amino acids. Trimming shortened V by 3 bases and J by 6 bases, and 6 bases separated the two germline ends. CDR3 DNA: TGTGCCAGCAGTTTCGTTGGCGAGCAGTACTTC. Residues: CASSFVGEQYF.

The chain joins TRBV3-1 (or the pseudogene TRBV3-2) to TRBJ1-4; 7 bases match TRBD1. From germline, CDR1 is LGHDT and CDR2 YNNKEL (reference sequence). The CDR3 runs 14 residues. The V segment lost 4 bases and the J segment 10 bases; nucleotides outside the gene matches: 9. The CDR3 DNA sequence: TGTGCCAGCAGCCTGACAGGGTATTCCGGAAAACTGTTTTTT. Its translation is CASSLTGYSGKLFF.

Worth noting for this clone: Relative to the germline gene, one junction end is altered; a read error may explain this. This rearrangement joins TRBV4-1 to TRBJ1-5, with D perhaps matching TRBD1 (6 bases). The CDR3 length is 12 residues. Germline-derived CDR1 and CDR2 are MGHRA and YSYEKL. CDR3 coding DNA: TGCGCCAGCAGCCAAGATGGGGGCCGCCACTATTTT. It codes for CASSQDGGRHYF.

V gene TRBV5-1 combines with J gene TRBJ1-1; the D is unclear. Trimming took off 2 bases at V and 8 bases at J, with 16 bases between the two ends. The CDR3 runs 14 residues. The germline CDR1 and CDR2 sequences are SGHRS and YFSETQ. The CDR3: CASSLWGEEIEAFF. The CDR3 nucleotides are TGCGCCAGCAGCTTATGGGGTGAGGAGATAGAAGCTTTCTTT.

This chain connects TRBV30 to TRBJ2-2; no definite D call. CDR3 size: 14 residues. V was cut by 4 bases and J by 4 bases, with 13 bases left in between. Germline loops: CDR1 GTSNPN, CDR2 SVGIG (reference sequence). CDR3: CAWTTPPGTGELFF. The CDR3 DNA reads TGTGCCTGGACCACCCCCCCGGGCACCGGGGAGCTGTTTTTT. Complete variable domain (other parts from reference TRBV30 and TRBJ2-2): SQTIHQWPATLVQPVGSPLSLECTVEGTSNPNLYWYRQAAGRGLQLLFYSVGIGQISSEVPQNLSASRPQDRQFILSSKKLLLSDSGFYLCAWTTPPGTGELFFGEGSRLTVL.

This chain links TRBV19 with TRBJ2-1; D perhaps matches TRBD2 (6 bases). There are 16 residues in the CDR3. V shed 6 bases and J shed 5 bases, with 20 bases lying between them. The germline V gene has CDR1 LNHDA and CDR2 SQIVND (reference sequence). The CDR3 nucleotides are TGTGCCAGTAGCAACAATGCGGGACTCTTACACAATGAGCAGTTCTTC. This sequence encodes CASSNNAGLLHNEQFF.

Points on this clone: The conserved phenylalanine or tryptophan is not found at the CDR3 terminus, so this likely reflects a read error. The DNA is left out, because the CDR3 cannot be placed on it with certainty; the CDR3 is given as TCRdb lists it. V gene TRBV12-2 combines with J gene TRBJ1-6; the table's D call of TRBD1 was not tested on the DNA. TRBV12-2 is a pseudogene. With termini counted, the CDR3 has 14 amino acids. The CDR3 here is CASRPGQGNSPLHL.

The rearrangement joins TRBV13 to TRBJ2-6; tentative D call: TRBD2 (5 bases). V lost 5 bases and J 1 base, leaving 9 bases between the germline ends. CDR3 length: 15 residues. Looked up from germline, CDR1 is PRHDT and CDR2 is FYEKMQ (reference sequence). CDR3 coding DNA: TGTGCCAGCAGCCCCGGGGTGTCTGGGGCCAACGTCCTGACTTTC. This encodes CASSPGVSGANVLTF.

The J gene is TRBJ1-5, the V gene TRBV30; a weak D match, TRBD1 (6 bases). Germline V gene lookup returns CDR1 GTSNPN and CDR2 SVGIG (reference sequence). The V gene lost 0 bases and the J gene lost 2 bases, with 14 bases spanning the gap. The CDR3 contains 16 residues. Here the CDR3 reads CAWSVRGGNGNQPQHF. The CDR3 DNA reads as TGTGCCTGGAGTGTCAGGGGCGGCAACGGCAATCAGCCCCAGCATTTT.

The gene calls are TRBV14 and TRBJ1-2, with TRBD1 identical over 7 bases. After removal of 4 bases from V and 1 base from J, the junction contained 6 bases not matched to a gene. The CDR3 loop spans 15 amino acids. The germline V gene has CDR1 SGHDN and CDR2 FVKESK. CDR3 DNA: TGTGCCAGCAGCCCGACAGGGAGTAGTAACTATGGCTACACCTTC. Its translation: CASSPTGSSNYGYTF. Drawing the rest from reference TRBV14 and TRBJ1-2, the complete variable domain is EAGVTQFPSHSVIEKGQTVTLRCDPISGHDNLYWYRRVMGKEIKFLLHFVKESKQDESGMPNNRFLAERTGGTYSTLKVQPAELEDSGVYFCASSPTGSSNYGYTFGSGTRLTVV.

Note on this clone: Since the CDR3 does not end with the conserved phenylalanine or tryptophan, this likely comes from a read error. The V call is TRBV6-2 or TRBV6-3, the J call TRBJ1-6; TRBD1 is a possible D gene (5 bases). Trimming pared 0 bases from V and 6 bases from J, leaving 9 bases between. The CDR3 is made up of 15 amino acids. Germline V CDR1 and CDR2: MNHEY, SVGEGT. The CDR3 bases are TGTGCCAGCAGTTACTCCCTGACAGTTAATTCACCCCTCCACCTT. It is translated as CASSYSLTVNSPLHL.

The CDR3 bases are TGTGCCAGCAGTGTCGAGGGGAATCAGCCCCAGCATTTT. It codes for CASSVEGNQPQHF. The V and J genes are TRBV2 and TRBJ1-5; TRBD1 is a possible D gene (5 bases). The CDR3 runs to 13 residues. Germline-derived CDR1 and CDR2 are SNHLY and FYNNEI. Deletions cut 4 bases from V and 4 bases from J, with 8 bases between. Using reference TRBV2 and TRBJ1-5 for the parts outside the CDR3, the full variable domain is EPEVTQTPSHQVTQMGQEVILRCVPISNHLYFYWYRQILGQKVEFLVSFYNNEISEKSEIFDDQFSVERPDGSNFTLKIRSTKLEDSAMYFCASSVEGNQPQHFGDGTRLSIL.

The chain has TRBV6-4 and TRBJ2-3; the D call may be TRBD1 or TRBD2 (5 bases each). The V gene lost 6 bases and the J gene lost 4 bases, with 14 bases spanning the gap. This CDR3 spans 14 amino acids. Per the germline V gene, CDR1 is MRHNA and CDR2 is SNTAGT. Written as DNA, the CDR3 is TGTGCCAGCAGCGGCTCTGTGGGGGCAGATACGCAGTATTTT. This sequence encodes CASSGSVGADTQYF.

V and J are TRBV19 and TRBJ1-2; TRBD1 matches 8 bases. V dropped 1 base and J dropped 6; count of bases not matched to a gene: 7. The CDR3 has 15 amino acids. CDR1 is LNHDA and CDR2 is SQIVND in the germline V gene (reference sequence). The CDR3 DNA reads TGTGCCAGTAGTATAGCGCCTCAGGGGGCACATGGCTACACCTTC. It specifies CASSIAPQGAHGYTF.

The J gene is TRBJ1-3, the V gene TRBV5-1; 7 bases fit TRBD1. Germline trimming cut 4 bases from V and 0 bases from J; bases unmatched to any gene: 13. The CDR3 is 18 residues long. Germline CDR1 SGHRS, CDR2 YFSETQ. In DNA form, the CDR3 reads TGCGCCAGCAGCGTAAGAACCGGGACAGCGGACTCTGGAAACACCATATATTTT. It translates to CASSVRTGTADSGNTIYF.

For the CDR3, the DNA is TGTGCCAGCAGCAAAGCTGAGACCCCGAACACCGGGGAGCTGTTTTTT. Protein: CASSKAETPNTGELFF. V is TRBV21-1 and J is TRBJ2-2. TRBV21-1 is termed a pseudogene. The CDR3 totals 16 residues.

The chain uses TRBV11-3 and TRBJ2-5, with D possibly being TRBD2 (5 bases). There are 16 residues in the CDR3. The V gene's germline CDR1 is SGHNT and CDR2 YENEEA. V gave up 5 bases and J gave up 4 bases, with 20 bases separating them. For the CDR3, the DNA is TGTGCCAGCAGCCCCTCCTTGGGAAGCGGATTAGAGACCCAGTACTTC. It encodes CASSPSLGSGLETQYF.

This clone occurred a few times. V usage is TRBV5-8 and J usage is TRBJ2-7, with D possibly TRBD1 on 7 matching bases. Deletions cut 0 bases from V and 4 bases from J, with 20 bases between. This CDR3 is built from 17 residues. Looked up from germline, CDR1 is SGHTS and CDR2 is YDEGEE. CDR3 sequence: CASSLGGGGVLSYEQYF. CDR3 nucleotide sequence: TGTGCCAGCAGCTTGGGAGGAGGGGGCGTTTTATCTTACGAGCAGTACTTC.

V and J are TRBV2 and TRBJ1-2, with TRBD1 as a possible D gene (6 bases). Trimming pared 7 bases from V and 7 bases from J, leaving 16 bases between. The CDR3 is 13 residues long. Germline CDR1 reads SNHLY; CDR2 reads FYNNEI. CDR3 nucleotide sequence: TGTGCCAGCATTCCAGGGACAACGGTTGGCTACACCTTC. This translates into CASIPGTTVGYTF. Complete variable domain (other parts from reference TRBV2 and TRBJ1-2): EPEVTQTPSHQVTQMGQEVILRCVPISNHLYFYWYRQILGQKVEFLVSFYNNEISEKSEIFDDQFSVERPDGSNFTLKIRSTKLEDSAMYFCASIPGTTVGYTFGSGTRLTVV.

The chain employs TRBV16 and TRBJ1-2; D gene uncertain. CDR1 and CDR2 from the germline V gene are KGHSY and FQNENV. The CDR3 is 22 residues long. V shed 0 bases and J shed 2 bases, with 31 bases lying between them. The CDR3 DNA reads as TGTGCCAGCAGCCAATCGAGAATTGGTCTCTATCCTTCGAGGGCCCTCAACTATGGCTACACCTTC. Translated: CASSQSRIGLYPSRALNYGYTF.

The chain has TRBV7-9 and TRBJ1-2; D is unclear. Germline V gene lookup returns CDR1 SEHNR and CDR2 FQNEAQ (reference sequence). Trimming took off 3 bases at V and 3 bases at J, with 14 bases between the two ends. The CDR3 length is 15 residues. CDR3 protein: CASSFTAFGDYGYTF. CDR3 DNA: TGTGCCAGCAGCTTTACAGCTTTCGGAGACTATGGCTACACCTTC.